These 23 T cell receptor beta chains came from one sample sequenced in a study of breast tumors, draining lymph nodes, adjacent tissues. From the multiplex PCR reads, TCRdb called clonotypes with MiXCR, one entry per CDR3 protein. Here the sample spans about 140,000 distinct CDR3 sequences, around a third being singletons. Axillary draining lymph nodes of breast cancer patients supplied the node samples. Sequencing was carried out using axillary lymph node tissue. Every receptor here comes from a female donor with breast cancer. Some clones in this sample may be carry-over from other donors' samples.

In regard to this clonotype: One base away lies a much larger clone, so this may be a sequencing read error. V gene TRBV7-2 combines with J gene TRBJ2-5; D remains ambiguous. The V end was cut by 5 bases, the J end by 0 bases, with 13 bases between. Germline assignment: CDR1 SGHTA and CDR2 FQGNSA. This CDR3 comprises 15 residues. Here the CDR3 DNA reads TGTGCCAGCAGCCTCTTGGCGGAGTACCAAGAGACCCAGTACTTC. Protein: CASSLLAEYQETQYF.

This clonotype was seen ten or more times. This sequence joins TRBV19 and TRBJ1-4; D unclear. Germline CDR1 LNHDA, CDR2 SQIVND (reference sequence). Trimming took off 0 bases at V and 8 bases at J, with 7 bases between the two ends. The CDR3 spans 13 residues. CDR3 residues: CASSIEAWEKLFF. CDR3 in DNA: TGTGCCAGTAGTATAGAGGCTTGGGAAAAACTGTTTTTT.

This clonotype has ten or more counts. This chain uses TRBV20-1 with TRBJ1-6; D not resolved. The CDR3 runs to 14 residues. The germline gives CDR1 DFQATT, CDR2 SNEGSKA (reference sequence). The ends were cut back, 0 bases at V and 14 bases at J, with 17 bases in the middle. CDR3 in DNA: TGCAGTGCTAGAGATCAGCCAAACAAGCGATCCCTCCACTTT. This sequence encodes CSARDQPNKRSLHF.

This clonotype occurred a few times. An end of the junction differs from the germline gene, which may be a read error. This chain joins TRBV5-1 and TRBJ1-4; D possibly corresponds to TRBD1 (5 bases). CDR1 SGHRS and CDR2 YFSETQ come from the germline V gene. The CDR3 totals 14 residues. The CDR3 region is CASRRGRGNDKLFF. CDR3 sequence (DNA): TGCGCCAGCAGAAGGGGCCGCGGAAATGACAAACTGTTTTTT.

By share, this clonotype ranks as medium-sized. The chain is built from TRBV2 and TRBJ2-7; possibly TRBD2 for D (7 bases). Germline V lookup: CDR1 SNHLY, CDR2 FYNNEI. Trimming stripped 8 bases from V and 2 bases from J, with 13 bases between. The CDR3 consists of 13 residues. CDR3 loop: CASGGAGTYEQYV. The CDR3 DNA sequence: TGTGCCAGCGGGGGGGCAGGTACCTACGAGCAGTACGTC.

This clonotype has only one observation. The rearrangement links TRBV29-1 to TRBJ2-1; weak D call: TRBD1 (6 bases). The V and J ends lost 8 bases and 9 bases respectively, with 11 bases between them. The CDR3 has 10 amino acids. Germline lookup yields CDR1 SQVTM and CDR2 ANQGSEA. CDR3 nucleotides: TGCAGCTTAAGGGGGAGTGAGCAGTTCTTC. Translated, it gives CSLRGSEQFF.

This clonotype was counted ten times or more. This chain joins TRBV6-6 and TRBJ2-7; D ambiguous. V was shortened by 5 bases and J by 3 bases, with 11 bases between the two germline ends. The CDR3 spans 13 residues. Germline V gives CDR1 MNHNY, CDR2 SVGAGI (reference sequence). In nucleotides, the CDR3 is TGTGCCAGCAGTCACCAGGACGGCTACGAGCAGTACTTC. This encodes CASSHQDGYEQYF.

Details on this clonotype: A much larger clone differs from this one at a single base, so this may be a read error. The chain couples TRBV11-2 to TRBJ1-3; 12 nucleotides line up with TRBD1. CDR3 length equals 17 residues. Germline loops: CDR1 SGHAT, CDR2 FQNNGV. The CDR3 region is CASRPTGQGAGGNPIYF. DNA for the CDR3: TGTGCCAGCAGACCCACGGGACAGGGGGCGGGTGGAAACCCCATATATTTT.

The V gene is TRBV6-2 or TRBV6-3, the J gene TRBJ1-2; D not certain. V dropped 6 bases and J dropped 4 bases, with 12 bases sitting between them. CDR1 is MNHEY and CDR2 is SVGEGT in the germline V gene. The CDR3 runs to 13 residues. CDR3 DNA sequence: TGTGCCAGCAGACCCAACCGGGTCTATGGCTACACCTTC. Encoded protein: CASRPNRVYGYTF.

This clonotype has ten or more counts. The J gene is TRBJ2-7, the V gene TRBV5-4, with TRBD1 as a possible D gene (6 bases). The CDR3 consists of 14 residues. V lost 4 bases, J lost 3 bases, and 14 bases lay in between. Looked up from germline, CDR1 is SGHNT and CDR2 is YYREEE (reference sequence). CDR3 in amino acids: CASSARDKNYEQYV. The CDR3 DNA follows: TGTGCCAGCAGCGCCCGGGACAAAAACTACGAGCAGTACGTC.

Ten or more counts support this clonotype. This may come from a read error, since a much larger clone is one base off. This chain links TRBV6-6 with TRBJ1-2, with D unclear. The CDR3 is 12 amino acids. CDR1 MNHNY and CDR2 SVGAGI come from the germline V gene (reference sequence). V lost 5 bases and J 4 bases, leaving 8 bases between the germline ends. DNA of the CDR3: TGTGCCAGCAGTCACGACGGCTATGGCTACACCTTC. It codes for CASSHDGYGYTF.

This clonotype was counted ten times or more. The V and J genes are TRBV19 and TRBJ2-1; D is unclear. Germline CDR1 reads LNHDA; CDR2 reads SQIVND (reference sequence). The germline V and J ends were trimmed by 6 bases and 6 bases, with 3 bases remaining between them. This CDR3 has 10 amino acids. CDR3 nucleotide sequence: TGTGCCAGTAGCGGCAATGAGCAGTTCTTC. It yields the protein CASSGNEQFF.

This clonotype was detected many times. The rearrangement uses TRBV5-5 and TRBJ1-4; no reliable D call. V was pared by 1 base and J by 8 bases, with 18 bases between. Germline lookup yields CDR1 SGHKS and CDR2 YYEKEE (reference sequence). This CDR3 has 16 residues. CDR3 residues: CASSLSRPHEKEKLFF. The DNA of the CDR3 is TGTGCCAGCAGCTTGTCTCGACCACACGAAAAAGAAAAACTGTTTTTT.

The J gene is TRBJ1-2, the V gene TRBV25-1; D unresolved. The CDR3 is made up of 15 amino acids. Trimming stripped 2 bases from V and 5 bases from J, with 15 bases between. Germline CDR1 and CDR2: MGHDK and SYGVNS. This chain's CDR3 is CASSEAHDIPYGYTF. The CDR3 coding sequence is TGTGCCAGCAGTGAAGCCCACGATATACCATATGGCTACACCTTC.

In this sample, this clonotype turned up many times. The CDR3: CASRPAGTGVRGGYTF. CDR3 bases: TGTGCCAGCAGACCAGCCGGGACAGGGGTTCGGGGTGGCTACACCTTC. V usage is TRBV6-5 and J usage is TRBJ1-2; 10 bases agree with TRBD1. With 6 bases clipped from V and 7 bases from J, the junction kept 14 bases outside the gene matches. This CDR3 is built from 16 residues. Germline CDR1 and CDR2: MNHEY and SVGAGI.

This clonotype was counted between two and nine times. A much larger clone lies one base from this, so it may be a read error. The chain couples TRBV20-1 to TRBJ2-1, with 8 bases fitting TRBD1. The CDR3 totals 14 residues. The germline V gene encodes CDR1 DFQATT and CDR2 SNEGSKA (reference sequence). The CDR3 region is CSARTGRTYTEQFF. The CDR3, as DNA: TGCAGTGCGCGGACAGGGCGAACCTACACTGAGCAGTTCTTC.

As regards this clonotype: A clone one base away is much larger, so this may be a read error. The rearrangement links TRBV6-4 to TRBJ2-7; D is ambiguous. Germline CDR1 is MRHNA and CDR2 is SNTAGT. This CDR3 has 13 amino acids. Here the CDR3 reads CASSQLSSYEQHV. In DNA, the CDR3 is TGTGCCAGCAGTCAACTGAGCTCCTACGAGCAGCACGTC.

This clonotype was detected ten times or more. V is TRBV10-3 and J is TRBJ2-1; 10 nucleotides match TRBD2. From germline, CDR1 is ENHRY and CDR2 SYGVKD. The CDR3 is 16 amino acids. V lost 6 bases, J lost 7 bases, and 12 bases stayed unmatched. The CDR3 spells CAIRDAGTSEGNEQFF. The CDR3 coding sequence is TGTGCCATCAGAGACGCCGGGACTAGCGAGGGGAATGAGCAGTTCTTC.

This clonotype occurred once. The rearrangement uses TRBV24-1 and TRBJ2-1; 10 positions agree with TRBD2. The J segment lost 5 bases and the V segment lost 5 bases, leaving 8 bases of the junction unmatched. This CDR3 is built from 16 residues. Germline-derived CDR1 and CDR2 are KGHDR and SFDVKD. CDR3 in amino acids: CATSAIAGGTHNEQFF. DNA for the CDR3: TGTGCCACCAGTGCTATAGCGGGGGGTACCCACAATGAGCAGTTCTTC.

This clonotype was detected ten times or more. The chain employs TRBV19 and TRBJ2-7, with 10 bases aligning to TRBD2. Germline trimming cut 1 base from V and 2 bases from J; bases unmatched to any gene: 5. The V gene's germline CDR1 is LNHDA and CDR2 SQIVND (reference sequence). This CDR3 region has 16 residues. CDR3 residues: CASSIGPSGGPYEQYF. The CDR3 DNA reads TGTGCCAGTAGTATAGGCCCTAGCGGGGGCCCCTACGAGCAGTACTTC.

With regard to this clonotype: With a much larger clone just one base away, this may be a read error. The chain combines TRBV5-1 with TRBJ2-2; TRBD1 or TRBD2 may be the D gene (5 bases each). Germline assignment: CDR1 SGHRS and CDR2 YFSETQ. The CDR3 contains 13 residues. CDR3 DNA sequence: TGCGCCAGCACCAGGGAGTTAACCGAGGAGCTGTTTTTT. Translation gives CASTRELTEELFF. The variable domain in full, with the rest retrieved from reference TRBV5-1 and TRBJ2-2, is KAGVTQTPRYLIKTRGQQVTLSCSPISGHRSVSWYQQTPGQGLQFLFEYFSETQRNKGNFPGRFSGRQFSNSRSEMNVSTLELGDSALYLCASTRELTEELFFGEGSRLTVL.

The V gene is TRBV6-1, the J gene TRBJ2-1; TRBD2 matches 11 bases. Germline trimming cut 6 bases from V and 7 bases from J; bases unmatched to any gene: 11. Germline assignment: CDR1 MNHNS and CDR2 SASEGT. The CDR3 runs 16 residues. The CDR3 region is CASRDRSGGVWNEQFF. DNA for the CDR3: TGTGCCAGCAGGGATCGTAGCGGGGGGGTGTGGAATGAGCAGTTCTTC.

This clonotype was seen many times. J is TRBJ1-5 and V is TRBV7-9; 8 bases map to TRBD1. V was clipped by 5 bases and J by 6 bases; unmatched bases: 15. The germline CDR1 and CDR2 sequences are SEHNR and FQNEAQ (reference sequence). The CDR3 has 17 residues. CDR3 DNA sequence: TGTGCCAGCAGCACGGCGGGGGGTCAGGGGGCCGGTCAGCCCCAGCATTTT. It translates to CASSTAGGQGAGQPQHF.